This T cell receptor beta chain was captured by sequencing in a study of molecular identifiers for immune sequencing clone quantification. Study-level background: Split five ways in replicates, RNA from about 20,000 or 100,000 naive CD8 cells had four portions sequenced.

Broader study findings: Beyond 20 RNA copies, clones held over 97% of effector molecules, compared with under 1% in naive cells. Spike-in Jurkat TCR RNA from a single cell reportedly registered among about a million naive cells.

TCRdb re-derived calls from the PCR reads in MiXCR, one entry per CDR3 protein. In the table there are about 640,000 distinct CDR3 sequences, around 20% of which are singletons. This clonotype was counted ten times or more. Antigen: not known. With RNA at 10%, 30% or 50%, naive CD8 libraries came from around 20,000 to 990,000 sorted cells. From germline, CDR1 is DFQATT and CDR2 SNEGSKA (reference sequence). V dropped 2 bases and J dropped 1 base, with 9 bases sitting between them. This CDR3 has 13 amino acids. This TCR came from a human donor in good health. Some libraries in this study had Jurkat cell RNA spiked in. Sequences were obtained from naive CD8+ T cells from blood, with Jurkat cell RNA spiked in. Specified subset: FACS-sorted CD8+CD4-CCR7+CD45RA+ naive T cells. The chain carries TRBV20-1 and TRBJ2-7; a possible D gene is TRBD1 (5 bases). The CDR3 region is CSARFDSSYEQYF. CDR3 DNA: TGCAGTGCTAGATTCGACAGTTCCTACGAGCAGTACTTC.